This TCR beta chain was documented in a study of blood T cell repertoires in COVID-19. Generated by immunoSEQ multiplex PCR, the TCRdb table keeps only in-frame clones and is missing some. In the table there are 140,000 or so clones, 87% of which are singletons. The sequencing input was peripheral blood. This clonotype was sampled from a man aged 45-60 years who had recovered from COVID-19.

The CDR3 protein is CASSRDRGHATNEKLFF. CDR3 DNA: TGTGCCAGCAGTAGGGACAGGGGGCATGCAACTAATGAAAAACTGTTTTTT. This sequence joins TRBV2 and TRBJ1-4; 12 bases fit TRBD1. V lost 5 bases and J lost 0; bases outside the gene matches: 4. The CDR3 sequence is 17 residues long. In germline, CDR1 is SNHLY, CDR2 FYNNEI.